This TCR beta chain was sequenced in a study of OX40 agonist ivuxolimab in advanced cancers. Findings and limits, study-wide: Expanded clones tended on average to be more numerous among CD8+ T cells than CD4+. Which antigen the expanded peripheral T cells recognized is unknown. Low normalized T-cell clonal expansion also characterized some of the nonresponders. At 0.1 to 3.0 mg/kg and by week 6, clonal expansion occurred in CD4+ and CD8+ blood T cells.

The germline V and J ends were trimmed by 6 bases and 1 base, with 9 bases remaining between them. Germline lookup yields CDR1 ENHRY and CDR2 SYGVKD. The CDR3 has 13 amino acids. Sequencing used immunoSEQ multiplex PCR; TCRdb keeps in-frame clones, though not all of them. This sample has more than 95,000 clones, with 70% to 90% found just once. About this clone: Its specificity is unknown.

The source material was CD4+ or CD8+ T cells sorted from blood, sampled in a trial of the OX40 agonist ivuxolimab. The TCR originated in an adult with an advanced solid tumor such as melanoma, head and neck, liver or kidney cancer. The rearrangement joins TRBV10-3 to TRBJ1-2, with D perhaps TRBD1 (5 bases). CDR3 nucleotides: TGTGCCATCAGAACGACAGATAACTATGGCTACACCTTC. Amino acid sequence: CAIRTTDNYGYTF.